Shown below are 14 T cell receptor beta chains from a single sample sequenced in a study of blood T cells in healthy people across ages. A J-beta primer mix and a sample-barcoded 5' primer were used in a second PCR of about 7 to 12 cycles. TCRdb analysed the 5' RACE reads with MiXCR anew, one entry per CDR3 protein. The sample consists of over 300,000 distinct CDR3 sequences, about half of them appearing once. The sequencing sample was made of blood. Source of these receptors: a man between 60 and 75 years old in good health.

The chain is built from TRBV11-2 and TRBJ2-2; weak D call: TRBD1 (6 bases). The ends were cut back, 0 bases at V and 0 bases at J, with 11 bases in the middle. The germline CDR1 and CDR2 sequences are SGHAT and FQNNGV. This CDR3 comprises 17 residues. CDR3 sequence reads: CASSLDRGQANTGELFF. The CDR3 DNA follows: TGTGCCAGCAGCTTAGATCGGGGACAAGCGAACACCGGGGAGCTGTTTTTT.

CDR3: CSSLRGNTEAFF. The CDR3 DNA reads TGCAGCTCCCTGCGGGGGAACACTGAAGCTTTCTTT. The chain links TRBV29-1 to TRBJ1-1; D gene uncertain. The CDR3 covers 12 residues. Per germline, CDR1 SQVTM and CDR2 ANQGSEA. The V gene lost 8 bases and the J gene lost 1 base, with 11 bases spanning the gap.

To note about this clonotype: No conserved phenylalanine or tryptophan is present at the end of the CDR3, so a read error is the likely explanation. This chain uses TRBV7-2 with TRBJ2-7, with 10 bases matching TRBD1. The last part of the DNA fits TRBJ2-5 better; the J call may be wrong. The length of the CDR3 is 15 residues. The germline V gene encodes CDR1 SGHTA and CDR2 FQGNSA. Here the CDR3 DNA reads TGTGCCAGCAGCGCAGACAGGGGGCGATGGGAGACCCAGTACTTA. This sequence encodes CASSADRGRWETQYL.

This clonotype was counted a few times. The chain recombines TRBV27 with TRBJ2-7; a possible D gene is TRBD1 (5 bases). This CDR3 is 12 amino acids long. Trimming shortened V by 1 base and J by 6 bases, and 7 bases separated the two germline ends. CDR1 MNHEY and CDR2 SMNVEV come from the germline V gene (reference sequence). CDR3 DNA sequence: TGTGCCAGCAGTTTATGGGGCGCCGAGCAGTACTTC. This translates into CASSLWGAEQYF.

This chain links TRBV19 with TRBJ1-6; D call uncertain. The length of the CDR3 is 13 residues. With 0 bases removed from V and 10 bases from J, the gap between germline ends came to 7 bases. The germline V gene has CDR1 LNHDA and CDR2 SQIVND (reference sequence). CDR3: CASSIDALSPLHF. The CDR3 DNA follows: TGTGCCAGTAGTATAGACGCCCTGTCACCCCTCCACTTT. Together with reference TRBV19 and TRBJ1-6, the CDR3 gives the full variable domain: DGGITQSPKYLFRKEGQNVTLSCEQNLNHDAMYWYRQDPGQGLRLIYYSQIVNDFQKGDIAEGYSVSREKKESFPLTVTSAQKNPTAFYLCASSIDALSPLHFGNGTRLTVT.

The rearrangement joins TRBV2 to TRBJ2-7; unclear D gene. Trimming removed 2 bases from V and 2 bases from J, with 4 bases in between. The CDR3 consists of 12 residues. The germline gives CDR1 SNHLY, CDR2 FYNNEI. The CDR3 here is CASSESPYEQYF. Here the CDR3 DNA reads TGTGCCAGCAGTGAAAGTCCCTACGAGCAGTACTTC. Looking up the rest from reference TRBV2 and TRBJ2-7 gives the full variable domain: EPEVTQTPSHQVTQMGQEVILRCVPISNHLYFYWYRQILGQKVEFLVSFYNNEISEKSEIFDDQFSVERPDGSNFTLKIRSTKLEDSAMYFCASSESPYEQYFGPGTRLTVT.

The chain links TRBV19 to TRBJ2-7; TRBD2 matches at 7 bases. The end of the DNA is better explained by TRBJ2-5, so the J call may be wrong. The CDR3 runs 14 residues. Per the germline V gene, CDR1 is LNHDA and CDR2 is SQIVND (reference sequence). The CDR3 region has the DNA TGTGCCAGTAGGGGCACGGGGGGTCGGGAGACCCAGTACTTC. This encodes CASRGTGGRETQYF.

There are many counts of this clonotype. The V call is TRBV7-6, the J call TRBJ2-7; D is uncertain. The V gene's germline CDR1 is SGHVS and CDR2 FNYEAQ. V shed 7 bases and J shed 5 bases, with 21 bases lying between them. CDR3 length equals 15 residues. The CDR3 nucleotides read TGTGCCAGCAACCTGGCCGACGGGTTCCTGGACGAGCAGTACTTC. Its protein product is CASNLADGFLDEQYF.

This clonotype appeared a few times. The chain combines TRBV11-2 with TRBJ2-3; 7 bases agree with TRBD1. From germline, CDR1 is SGHAT and CDR2 FQNNGV. Trimming cost V 5 bases and J 2 bases; bases outside gene matches: 10. The CDR3 extends over 16 amino acids. The CDR3 region is CASSLGQRSTTDTQYF. The DNA for the CDR3 is TGTGCCAGCAGCCTGGGACAGAGATCGACCACAGATACGCAGTATTTT.

Ten or more counts support this clonotype. The chain uses TRBV7-9 and TRBJ2-7; TRBD1 matches at 9 bases. CDR1 is SEHNR, CDR2 FQNEAQ, per germline (reference sequence). This CDR3 is built from 14 residues. The V gene end was trimmed by 6 bases and the J gene end by 4 bases; junction bases not matched to a gene: 7. CDR3 amino acids: CASRGQGQRYEQYF. As DNA, the CDR3 is TGTGCCAGCAGGGGACAGGGACAGAGATACGAGCAGTACTTC.

This clonotype was recorded only once. The chain employs TRBV20-1 and TRBJ2-1, with 8 bases identical to TRBD2. Per the germline V gene, CDR1 is DFQATT and CDR2 is SNEGSKA (reference sequence). The CDR3 is 15 amino acids. The junction had 7 bases not matched to a gene; V was cut back by 0 bases and J by 6 bases. The CDR3 DNA sequence: TGCAGTGCTAGAGATCTGGGACTAGGGGTCAATGAGCAGTTCTTC. Translating gives CSARDLGLGVNEQFF.

This clonotype was found many times. V is TRBV11-2 and J is TRBJ2-3; 15 bases fit TRBD2. V trimming: 5 bases; J trimming: 9 bases; junction bases outside the gene matches: 12. There are 17 residues in the CDR3. Germline lookup yields CDR1 SGHAT and CDR2 FQNNGV. CDR3 sequence (DNA): TGTGCCAGCAGCCCCGCTCAGGGACTAGCGGGAGGTGGGACGCAGTATTTT. Translated, it gives CASSPAQGLAGGGTQYF.

The V call is TRBV27, the J call TRBJ2-3, with 9 positions matching TRBD2. This CDR3 comprises 16 residues. V lost 4 bases and J lost 5; bases outside the gene matches: 10. Germline CDR1 and CDR2: MNHEY and SMNVEV (reference sequence). The CDR3 nucleotides read TGTGCCAGCAGTTCCCCCCCGGCGGGAGGGGGAGATACGCAGTATTTT. Its translation: CASSSPPAGGGDTQYF.

Of note for this clonotype: At one end the junction does not follow the germline gene, possibly because of a read error. The chain is built from TRBV6-6 and TRBJ1-2; no firm D call. From germline, CDR1 is MNHNY and CDR2 SVGAGI (reference sequence). The CDR3 has 14 amino acids. The DNA of the CDR3 is TGTGCCAGCAGTGACTCGGGAGCCTTCTATGGCTACACCTTC. Protein sequence: CASSDSGAFYGYTF.